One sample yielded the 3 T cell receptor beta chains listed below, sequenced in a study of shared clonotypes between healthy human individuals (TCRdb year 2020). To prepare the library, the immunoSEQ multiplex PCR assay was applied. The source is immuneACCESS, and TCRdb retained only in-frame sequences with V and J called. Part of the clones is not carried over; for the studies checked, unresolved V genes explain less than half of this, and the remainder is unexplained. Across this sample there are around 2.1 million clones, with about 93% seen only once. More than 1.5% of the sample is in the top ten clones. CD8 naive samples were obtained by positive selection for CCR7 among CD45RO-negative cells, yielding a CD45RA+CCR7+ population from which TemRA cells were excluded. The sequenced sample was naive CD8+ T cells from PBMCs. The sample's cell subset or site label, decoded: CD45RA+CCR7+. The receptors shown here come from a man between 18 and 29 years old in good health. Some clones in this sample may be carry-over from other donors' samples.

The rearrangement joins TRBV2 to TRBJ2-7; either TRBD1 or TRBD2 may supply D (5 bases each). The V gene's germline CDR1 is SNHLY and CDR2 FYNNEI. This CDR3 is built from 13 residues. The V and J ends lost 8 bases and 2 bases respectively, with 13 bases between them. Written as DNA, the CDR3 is TGTGCCAGCCAAGGGACGTTCACCTACGAGCAGTACTTC. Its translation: CASQGTFTYEQYF. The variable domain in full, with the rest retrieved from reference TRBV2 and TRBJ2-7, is EPEVTQTPSHQVTQMGQEVILRCVPISNHLYFYWYRQILGQKVEFLVSFYNNEISEKSEIFDDQFSVERPDGSNFTLKIRSTKLEDSAMYFCASQGTFTYEQYFGPGTRLTVT.

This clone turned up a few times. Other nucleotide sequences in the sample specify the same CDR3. The chain's CDR3 is CASSMGGQPQHF. CDR3 nucleotide sequence: TGTGCCAGTAGTATGGGCGGTCAGCCCCAGCATTTT. The chain joins TRBV19 to TRBJ1-5; D gene unclear. The germline V gene encodes CDR1 LNHDA and CDR2 SQIVND (reference sequence). V dropped 3 bases and J dropped 6 bases, with 6 bases sitting between them. The CDR3 consists of 12 residues.

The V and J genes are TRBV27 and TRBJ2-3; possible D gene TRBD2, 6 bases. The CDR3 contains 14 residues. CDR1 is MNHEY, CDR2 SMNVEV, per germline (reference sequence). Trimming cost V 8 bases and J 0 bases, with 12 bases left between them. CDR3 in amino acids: CASHLSGSTDTQYF. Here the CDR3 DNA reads TGTGCCAGCCATCTAAGCGGGAGCACAGATACGCAGTATTTT.